The rows below give T cell receptor beta chains drawn from one sample of a study of T cell responses to AZD1222 COVID-19 vaccine. Here immunoSEQ multiplex PCR was the method, and the copy in TCRdb shows in-frame clones only, minus some. The sample carries some 120,000 clones, 75% to 95% recorded once. This specimen was peripheral blood, taken on day 0 of AZD1222 vaccination. These receptors all stem from an adult in good health. Each CDR3 is given with its conserved first and last residue.

TRBJ2-2 TRBV4-1 CASKGGSVGGELFF
TRBJ2-2 TRBV27 CASSPKLGLGELFF
TRBJ1-4 TRBV18 CASSRSRGAQGEKLFF
TRBJ2-5 TRBV24-1 CATSEPAGVKETQYF
TRBJ2-7 TRBV7-8 CASSLGPKGEQYF
TRBJ2-1 TRBV7-9 CASSPQGVEVSEQFF
TRBJ2-5 TRBV27 CASSSQETQYF
TRBJ1-6 TRBV30 CAWRYSSGNSPLHF
TRBJ1-2 TRBV6-5 CASRPSGVMGGYTF
TRBJ2-7 TRBV30 CAWRRSSYEQYF
TRBJ1-2 TRBV6-5 CASSPWTASYGYTF
TRBJ1-6 TRBV9 CASSPERWRRNSPLHF
TRBJ1-2 TRBV10-3 CAIRERDYGYTF
TRBJ1-5 TRBV7-3 CASSPLRQGAKPQHF
TRBJ1-2 TRBV5-4 CASSPGTGIYYGYTF
TRBJ2-2 TRBV28 CASSPNPGRTIRTGELFF
TRBJ1-6 TRBV9 CASRGTDNSPLHF
TRBJ2-3 TRBV9 CASSVASGLAATDTQYF
TRBJ2-1 TRBV7-8 CASSSRGSLGNEQFF
TRBJ2-7 TRBV29-1 CSVVNTYEQYF
TRBJ1-4 TRBV2 CASSDRDWEKLFF
TRBJ1-2 TRBV19 CASSALQGAYGYTF
TRBJ1-3 TRBV29-1 CSAGQGPGNTIYF
TRBJ1-5 TRBV2 CASSVDSRTNQPQHF
TRBJ1-1 TRBV29-1 CSVTGSLNTEAFF
TRBJ2-7 TRBV19 CASSIGASYEQYF
TRBJ2-2 TRBV7-8 CASSGGRRITGELFF
TRBJ2-7 TRBV27 CASSSKGRTYEQYF
TRBJ2-4 TRBV9 CASSAGTGLNIQYF
TRBJ1-2 TRBV6-5 CASSYRGRSLNWGYTF
TRBJ2-3 TRBV5-1 CASSLEQAADTQYF
TRBJ2-7 TRBV10-2 CASSESIRLQGPYEQYF
TRBJ2-4 TRBV19 CASQPSAGGAKNIQYF
TRBJ2-1 TRBV9 CASSVEGDPYNEQFF
TRBJ1-5 TRBV7-2 CASSSGPYQPQHF
TRBJ2-7 TRBV28 CASSSTGTGGSYEQYF
TRBJ1-4 TRBV28 CASSTPVVAGTSEKLFF
TRBJ2-2 TRBV4-3 CASSQDRLQGYTGELFF
TRBJ2-3 TRBV19 CASRRLAATDTQYF
TRBJ1-5 TRBV18 CASSTTSGTGNQPQHF
TRBJ2-5 TRBV7-9 CASSESGSVLQETQYF
TRBJ1-2 TRBV4-1 CASSPPQGSNGYTF
TRBJ2-5 TRBV7-9 CASSFGDGVAGAVTQYF